The 5 T cell receptor beta chains reported below all come from one sample, sequenced in a study of cytomegalovirus exposure and HLA in healthy donors. The method was immunoSEQ multiplex PCR; TCRdb's version includes in-frame clones alone and lacks a portion of them. The repertoire includes over 200,000 clones, 88% of them detected once, and 2.9% sits in the top ten. Specimen: PBMCs. The receptors come from a woman aged 18-29 years in good health and CMV-seronegative.

To note about this clone: The sample contains more than one DNA sequence encoding this CDR3. The V and J genes are TRBV2 and TRBJ2-1; unclear D gene. Germline CDR1 and CDR2: SNHLY and FYNNEI. The CDR3 is 12 residues long. V was clipped by 6 bases and J by 0 bases, with 3 bases between them. The CDR3 here is CASRSSYNEQFF. The CDR3 region has the DNA TGTGCCAGCAGGAGCTCCTACAATGAGCAGTTCTTC.

The V call is TRBV4-2, the J call TRBJ2-1, with unresolved D. Between the trimmed V and J ends, which lost 0 bases and 7 bases, there was a span of 10 bases. The V gene's germline CDR1 is LGHNA and CDR2 YNFKEQ. CDR3 length: 14 residues. This CDR3 reads CASSQDSGANEQFF. The CDR3 nucleotides read TGTGCCAGCAGCCAAGATAGTGGAGCAAATGAGCAGTTCTTC.

To note about this clone: In the same sample, other DNA sequences code for this CDR3. The rearrangement uses TRBV6-5 and TRBJ2-1; the match to TRBD2 covers 9 bases. This CDR3 has 15 residues. Trimming cost V 0 bases and J 3 bases; bases outside gene matches: 0. CDR1 and CDR2 from the germline V gene are MNHEY and SVGAGI. CDR3 protein: CASSYSTSGYNEQFF. The CDR3 DNA reads as TGTGCCAGCAGTTACTCGACTAGCGGCTACAATGAGCAGTTCTTC.

The gene calls are TRBV28 and TRBJ2-7; 8 bases line up with TRBD1. Trimming at V came to 7 bases and at J to 1 base, leaving 9 bases not matched to a gene. There are 15 residues in the CDR3. In germline, CDR1 is MDHEN, CDR2 SYDVKM. The CDR3: CASTSTDRDSYEQYF. The CDR3 DNA is TGTGCCAGCACCTCAACGGACAGGGATTCCTACGAGCAGTACTTC. The full variable domain, with the rest looked up from reference TRBV28 and TRBJ2-7, is DVKVTQSSRYLVKRTGEKVFLECVQDMDHENMFWYRQDPGLGLRLIYFSYDVKMKEKGDIPEGYSVSREKKERFSLILESASTNQTSMYLCASTSTDRDSYEQYFGPGTRLTVT.

The chain is built from TRBV18 and TRBJ1-1; no firm D call. The CDR3 has 16 residues. CDR1 and CDR2 (germline): KGHSH, LQKENI. Between the trimmed V and J ends, which lost 1 base and 4 bases, there was a span of 16 bases. This CDR3 reads CASSPLLGSRGTEAFF. In nucleotides, the CDR3 is TGTGCCAGCTCACCACTTTTAGGAAGTCGGGGCACTGAAGCTTTCTTT. Looking up the rest from reference TRBV18 and TRBJ1-1 gives the full variable domain: NAGVMQNPRHLVRRRGQEARLRCSPMKGHSHVYWYRQLPEEGLKFMVYLQKENIIDESGMPKERFSAEFPKEGPSILRIQQVVRGDSAAYFCASSPLLGSRGTEAFFGQGTRLTVV.